Below, 5 T cell receptor beta chains from the same sample are listed, as sequenced in a study of blood T cell repertoires in COVID-19. Generated by immunoSEQ multiplex PCR, the TCRdb table keeps only in-frame clones and is missing some. The sample contains 360,000 or so clones, over 85% of which appear only once. Sequenced input: peripheral blood. Receptors were obtained from a woman aged 55 to 70 with COVID-19, enrolled during active disease.

The chain uses TRBV9 and TRBJ1-6, with TRBD1 matching 8 bases. After removal of 0 bases from V and 10 bases from J, the junction contained 6 bases not matched to a gene. CDR3 length: 15 amino acids. The V gene's germline CDR1 is SGDLS and CDR2 YYNGEE. The CDR3 DNA sequence: TGTGCCAGCAGCGTAGGGCAGGGGGCGCAGTCACCCCTCCACTTT. Its translation: CASSVGQGAQSPLHF. Variable domain in full (rest from reference TRBV9 and TRBJ1-6): DSGVTQTPKHLITATGQRVTLRCSPRSGDLSVYWYQQSLDQGLQFLIQYYNGEERAKGNILERFSAQQFPDLHSELNLSSLELGDSALYFCASSVGQGAQSPLHFGNGTRLTVT.

This chain uses TRBV30 with TRBJ1-3; D is ambiguous. Germline-derived CDR1 and CDR2 are GTSNPN and SVGIG (reference sequence). The V and J ends lost 2 bases and 0 bases respectively, with 5 bases between them. CDR3 length equals 13 residues. CDR3 coding DNA: TGTGCCTGGAGTTTAAACTCTGGAAACACCATATATTTT. It yields the protein CAWSLNSGNTIYF.

J is TRBJ1-2 and V is TRBV6-6, with D perhaps TRBD1 (5 bases). This CDR3 has 14 residues. V lost 5 bases, J lost 0 bases, and 10 bases lay in between. CDR1 MNHNY and CDR2 SVGAGI come from the germline V gene (reference sequence). CDR3 in DNA: TGTGCCAGCAGTGCGACGACAGCTAACTATGGCTACACCTTC. Protein product: CASSATTANYGYTF.

The rearrangement joins TRBV18 to TRBJ1-1; D unresolved. Trimming pared 5 bases from V and 5 bases from J, leaving 18 bases between. Per the germline V gene, CDR1 is KGHSH and CDR2 is LQKENI. The CDR3 contains 15 residues. The CDR3 DNA reads TGTGCCAGCTCAAAGGGAGGGTCCGCGAGGACTGAAGCTTTCTTT. This codes for CASSKGGSARTEAFF.

This chain connects TRBV24-1 to TRBJ2-3, with 7 bases lining up with TRBD2. The CDR3 has 13 residues. V dropped 6 bases and J dropped 5; count of bases not matched to a gene: 4. The germline CDR1 and CDR2 sequences are KGHDR and SFDVKD. The CDR3 coding sequence is TGTGCCACCAGTCTGGGGGGGATAGATACGCAGTATTTT. Amino acid sequence: CATSLGGIDTQYF.